The 19 T cell receptor beta chains in this list originate from one sample, sequenced in a study of blood T cells in healthy people across ages. Primed by a sample-barcoded 5' primer and a J-beta primer mix, a second PCR proceeded for 7 to 11 cycles. TCRdb processed the 5' RACE reads anew with MiXCR; each CDR3 protein has one entry. In the table there are more than 700,000 distinct CDR3 sequences, approximately 53% of which are singletons. Sequencing was performed on blood. The receptors here all came from a man older than 75 in good health.

Note on this clonotype: Being one base from a much bigger clone, this may be a read error. The chain has TRBV5-1 and TRBJ2-1; TRBD1 or TRBD2 may be the D gene (5 bases each). Germline values: CDR1 SGHRS, CDR2 YFSETQ. The CDR3 covers 15 residues. V gave up 4 bases and J gave up 3 bases, with 14 bases separating them. CDR3 nucleotide sequence: TGCGCCAGCAGCCCGGGACGAGCAGACTACAATGAGCAGTTCTTC. It codes for CASSPGRADYNEQFF. The full variable domain, its missing parts supplied by reference TRBV5-1 and TRBJ2-1, is KAGVTQTPRYLIKTRGQQVTLSCSPISGHRSVSWYQQTPGQGLQFLFEYFSETQRNKGNFPGRFSGRQFSNSRSEMNVSTLELGDSALYLCASSPGRADYNEQFFGPGTRLTVL.

V gene TRBV25-1 combines with J gene TRBJ2-7; D is possibly TRBD1 (5 bases). This CDR3 has 18 amino acids. V lost 0 bases and J 3 bases, leaving 21 bases between the germline ends. CDR1 and CDR2 from the germline V gene are MGHDK and SYGVNS. CDR3 sequence reads: CASSEYETDGFMGYEQYF. The DNA of the CDR3 is TGTGCCAGCAGTGAATACGAGACAGACGGGTTTATGGGCTACGAGCAGTACTTC.

The chain combines TRBV20-1 with TRBJ2-5; no reliable D call. Trimming shortened V by 0 bases and J by 4 bases, and 12 bases separated the two germline ends. CDR1 DFQATT and CDR2 SNEGSKA come from the germline V gene (reference sequence). The CDR3 length is 14 residues. This CDR3 reads CSARDGFRLETQYF. DNA of the CDR3: TGCAGTGCTAGAGATGGGTTTAGGTTAGAGACCCAGTACTTC.

The chain recombines TRBV5-1 with TRBJ2-5; no clear D gene. The CDR3 is 14 residues long. The germline V gene has CDR1 SGHRS and CDR2 YFSETQ. V was cut by 2 bases and J by 1 base, with 9 bases left in between. The DNA of the CDR3 is TGCGCCAGCAGCTTCGGGCTTCTCCAAGAGACCCAGTACTTC. Translating gives CASSFGLLQETQYF.

The chain employs TRBV5-5 and TRBJ2-1; D ambiguous. Trimming took off 4 bases at V and 3 bases at J, with 11 bases between the two ends. CDR3 length: 14 amino acids. Germline V gives CDR1 SGHKS, CDR2 YYEKEE (reference sequence). CDR3 DNA sequence: TGTGCCAGCAGCCCCCTCGGCAACTACAATGAGCAGTTCTTC. Translation: CASSPLGNYNEQFF.

This clonotype occurred a few times. The chain is built from TRBV7-8 and TRBJ2-3; D uncertain. Looked up from germline, CDR1 is SGHVS and CDR2 is FQNEAQ. This CDR3 is 13 amino acids long. Trimming cost V 3 bases and J 10 bases, with 14 bases left between them. CDR3 sequence reads: CASSLEPREAQYF. CDR3 coding DNA: TGTGCCAGCAGCTTGGAACCCCGAGAGGCGCAGTATTTT. Together with reference TRBV7-8 and TRBJ2-3, the CDR3 gives the full variable domain: GAGVSQSPRYKVAKRGQDVALRCDPISGHVSLFWYQQALGQGPEFLTYFQNEAQLDKSGLPSDRFFAERPEGSVSTLKIQRTQQEDSAVYLCASSLEPREAQYFGPGTRLTVL.

The chain employs TRBV6-5 and TRBJ2-7; perhaps D is TRBD1 or TRBD2 (6 bases each). CDR3 length equals 14 residues. Between the trimmed V and J ends, which lost 2 bases and 2 bases, there was a span of 10 bases. Germline V lookup: CDR1 MNHEY, CDR2 SVGAGI. CDR3 in DNA: TGTGCCAGCAGTTACAGGGGGGTACCCTACGAGCAGTACTTC. Its translation is CASSYRGVPYEQYF.

The chain combines TRBV7-2 with TRBJ2-1; 7 positions match TRBD2. The end of the DNA aligns better with TRBJ2-7, so the J call may be wrong. Germline-derived CDR1 and CDR2 are SGHTA and FQGNSA. CDR3 length equals 16 residues. The CDR3 sequence is CASSSVAGGTYNEQYF. The CDR3 DNA follows: TGTGCCAGCAGCTCCGTAGCGGGTGGAACTTACAATGAGCAGTACTTC.

This clonotype was detected only a few times. This rearrangement joins TRBV7-2 to TRBJ2-1; no clear D gene. CDR1 and CDR2 (germline): SGHTA, FQGNSA. Trimming pared 0 bases from V and 7 bases from J, leaving 19 bases between. The CDR3 covers 17 residues. The CDR3 DNA reads as TGTGCCAGCAGCTTAGCGCGCCTACTAAAGCCTCGAAATGAGCAGTTCTTC. Its translation is CASSLARLLKPRNEQFF.

This clonotype was detected ten times or more. The chain combines TRBV20-1 with TRBJ1-1, with no clear D. Germline V CDR1 and CDR2: DFQATT, SNEGSKA (reference sequence). This CDR3 has 12 residues. V lost 1 base, J lost 5 bases, and 8 bases lay in between. CDR3 sequence: CSARVVGTEAFF. CDR3 coding DNA: TGCAGTGCTAGAGTAGTGGGAACTGAAGCTTTCTTT.

V gene TRBV20-1 combines with J gene TRBJ2-5, with D tentatively TRBD2 (7 bases). The CDR3 sequence is 15 residues long. V was cut by 6 bases and J by 0 bases, with 17 bases left in between. Germline values: CDR1 DFQATT, CDR2 SNEGSKA (reference sequence). Here the CDR3 reads CSAGGAGTYQETQYF. In DNA, the CDR3 is TGCAGTGCAGGGGGGGCAGGAACGTACCAAGAGACCCAGTACTTC.

The sample holds a few counts of this clonotype. This chain joins TRBV4-1 and TRBJ2-4; D is ambiguous. This CDR3 is 16 amino acids long. In germline, CDR1 is MGHRA, CDR2 YSYEKL. V lost 4 bases to trimming and J lost 6 bases, with 19 bases between them. This CDR3 is CASSRPEDRGGNIQYF. The CDR3 DNA sequence: TGCGCCAGCAGCCGCCCTGAGGACCGCGGCGGAAACATTCAGTACTTC.

This clonotype has a handful of counts. This chain joins TRBV3-1 and TRBJ2-4; D ambiguous. Trimming removed 0 bases at V and 6 bases at J, with 3 bases between. This CDR3 is built from 12 residues. Germline CDR1 LGHDT, CDR2 YNNKEL (reference sequence). CDR3 sequence (DNA): TGTGCCAGCAGCCAAGATCGAAACATTCAGTACTTC. This codes for CASSQDRNIQYF.

In its sample, this clonotype was seen many times. V and J are TRBV5-1 and TRBJ2-7; D is unclear. The V end was cut by 2 bases, the J end by 0 bases, with 6 bases between. The CDR3 length is 13 residues. Germline V CDR1 and CDR2: SGHRS, YFSETQ. The CDR3 DNA is TGCGCCAGCAGCTTCACGAGCTCCTACGAGCAGTACTTC. Translated: CASSFTSSYEQYF.

The chain recombines TRBV6-1 with TRBJ1-4; 7 positions match TRBD1. With V trimmed by 6 bases and J by 4 bases, 14 bases remained unmatched. Per germline, CDR1 MNHNS and CDR2 SASEGT. This CDR3 region has 17 residues. In DNA, the CDR3 is TGTGCCAGCAGCAACCCAGCAAACAGGGGTATTAATGAAAAACTGTTTTTT. This encodes CASSNPANRGINEKLFF.

This clonotype was detected only a few times. The chain joins TRBV20-1 to TRBJ2-5, with D possibly TRBD2 on 5 matching bases. There are 12 residues in the CDR3. The V and J ends lost 5 bases and 5 bases respectively, with 12 bases between them. Looked up from germline, CDR1 is DFQATT and CDR2 is SNEGSKA (reference sequence). Here the CDR3 DNA reads TGCAGTGCTCCCGGGGATGGGGAGACCCAGTACTTC. This codes for CSAPGDGETQYF.

Points on this clonotype: Given a much more abundant clone one base away, this may be a read error. This chain joins TRBV5-1 and TRBJ2-1; the match to TRBD2 covers 10 bases. Losses at the gene ends were 1 base for V and 6 bases for J; bases not matched to a gene: 7. This CDR3 contains 16 residues. Germline loops: CDR1 SGHRS, CDR2 YFSETQ. For the CDR3, the DNA is TGCGCCAGCAGCTTGTTGGCTAGCGGGAGTAGCAATGAGCAGTTCTTC. It codes for CASSLLASGSSNEQFF.

The chain uses TRBV20-1 and TRBJ2-3; D possibly uses TRBD1 or TRBD2 (6 bases each). The germline V gene has CDR1 DFQATT and CDR2 SNEGSKA (reference sequence). This CDR3 has 18 amino acids. The V and J ends lost 3 bases and 8 bases respectively, with 30 bases between them. CDR3 residues: CSARGAFRGGTLPGTQYF. The CDR3, as DNA: TGCAGTGCTAGGGGGGCATTCAGGGGAGGTACCCTCCCAGGTACGCAGTATTTT.

In this sample, this clonotype turned up once. The chain recombines TRBV21-1 with TRBJ2-3; the DNA was not compared with TRBD2, the D call given in the table. TRBV21-1 is noted as a pseudogene. This CDR3 is built from 14 residues. The CDR3 bases are TGTGCCAGCAGCAAATGGGACCTCCTGGATACGCAGTATTTT. It codes for CASSKWDLLDTQYF.